The entry below describes one T cell receptor beta chain. The antigen is undetermined. This sample was taken from a study of CD8+ T cells in alopecia areata. Across the whole study: Treated patients were given oral tofacitinib, which was dosed at 5 to 10 mg twice daily. Tofacitinib therapy lasting 6 to 18 months was followed by 6 months off drug. General study results and limits: Researchers say the link of baseline CD8+ expansion to response remains uncertain, with one nonresponder.

The CDR3 is 15 residues long. Trimming left V 6 bases short and J 6 bases short, with 18 bases between. CDR1 MNHEY and CDR2 SMNVEV come from the germline V gene (reference sequence). Sequencing used cDNA as its template, made by extracting RNA and reverse transcribing it. TCRdb's copy holds only in-frame clones and misses some; the assay was immunoSEQ multiplex PCR. Among about 190,000 clones listed, roughly three fifths were seen once. Sample treatment: oral pan-JAK inhibitor, 5-10 mg twice daily. Sequencing used CD4+ T cells sorted from blood, obtained at week 4, from a patient treated with tofacitinib. This clonotype was sampled from a human donor with alopecia areata. The V and J genes are TRBV27 and TRBJ1-5, with a weak D call TRBD1 (6 bases). As DNA, the CDR3 is TGTGCCAGCAGGCCCCTCGACAGGTTAACTCAGCCCCAGCATTTT. Translated: CASRPLDRLTQPQHF.